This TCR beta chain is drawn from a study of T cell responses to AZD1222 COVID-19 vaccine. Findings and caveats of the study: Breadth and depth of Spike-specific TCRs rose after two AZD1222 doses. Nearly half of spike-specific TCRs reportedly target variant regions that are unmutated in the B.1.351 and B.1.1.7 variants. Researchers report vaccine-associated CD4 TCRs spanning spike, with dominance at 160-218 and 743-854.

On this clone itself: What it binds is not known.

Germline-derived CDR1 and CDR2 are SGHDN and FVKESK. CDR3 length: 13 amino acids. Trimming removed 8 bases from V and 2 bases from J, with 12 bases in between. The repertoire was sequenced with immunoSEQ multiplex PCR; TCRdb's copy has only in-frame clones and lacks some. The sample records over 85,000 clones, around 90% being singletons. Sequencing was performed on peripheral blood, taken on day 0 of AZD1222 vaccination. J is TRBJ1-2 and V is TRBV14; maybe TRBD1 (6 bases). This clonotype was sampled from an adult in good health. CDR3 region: CASGRQANYGYTF. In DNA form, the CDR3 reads TGTGCCAGCGGGCGACAGGCCAACTATGGCTACACCTTC.